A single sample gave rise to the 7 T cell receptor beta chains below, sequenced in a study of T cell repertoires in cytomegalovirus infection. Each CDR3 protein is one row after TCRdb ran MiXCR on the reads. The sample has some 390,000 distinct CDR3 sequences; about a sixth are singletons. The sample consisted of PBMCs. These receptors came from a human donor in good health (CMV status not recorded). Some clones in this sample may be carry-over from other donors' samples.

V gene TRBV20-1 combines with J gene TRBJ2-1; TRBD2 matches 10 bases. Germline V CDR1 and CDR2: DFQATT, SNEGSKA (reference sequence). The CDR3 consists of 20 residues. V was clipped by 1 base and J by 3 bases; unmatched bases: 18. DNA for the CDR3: TGCAGTGCTAGAGTGGGCCCGGGAGCGGGGGGGCGGGCAGTCTACAATGAGCAGTTCTTC. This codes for CSARVGPGAGGRAVYNEQFF.

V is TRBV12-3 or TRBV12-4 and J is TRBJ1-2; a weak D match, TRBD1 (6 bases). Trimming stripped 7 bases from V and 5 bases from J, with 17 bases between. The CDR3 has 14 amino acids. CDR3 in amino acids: CASTSLGGLYGYTF. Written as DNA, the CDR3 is TGTGCCAGCACCTCCCTCGGGGGGCTTTATGGCTACACCTTC.

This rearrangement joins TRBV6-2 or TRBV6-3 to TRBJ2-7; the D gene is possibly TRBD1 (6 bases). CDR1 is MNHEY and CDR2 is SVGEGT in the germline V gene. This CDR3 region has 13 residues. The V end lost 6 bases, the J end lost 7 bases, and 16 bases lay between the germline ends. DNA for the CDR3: TGTGCCAGCAGAACCGGGCAAAGGGGGGAGCAGTACTTC. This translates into CASRTGQRGEQYF.

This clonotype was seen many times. The CDR3 region has the DNA TGTGCCAGCAGCTTAACAGGGGGCCTACCGTATGGCTACACCTTC. It yields the protein CASSLTGGLPYGYTF. V is TRBV7-8 and J is TRBJ1-2; 9 bases align to TRBD1. The CDR3 is 15 residues long. The V gene's germline CDR1 is SGHVS and CDR2 FQNEAQ. The ends lost 2 bases at V and 5 bases at J; junction bases unmatched: 6.

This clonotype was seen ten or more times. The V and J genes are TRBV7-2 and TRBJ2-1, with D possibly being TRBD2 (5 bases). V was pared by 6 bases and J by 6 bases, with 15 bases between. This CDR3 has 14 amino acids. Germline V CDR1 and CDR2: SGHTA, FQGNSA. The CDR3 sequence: CASRPDRDANEQFF. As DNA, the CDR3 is TGTGCCAGCAGGCCCGACCGGGATGCCAATGAGCAGTTCTTC.

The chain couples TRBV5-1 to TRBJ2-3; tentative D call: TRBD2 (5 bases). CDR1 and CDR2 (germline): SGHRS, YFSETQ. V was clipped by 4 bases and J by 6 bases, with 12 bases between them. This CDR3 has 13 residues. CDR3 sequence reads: CASSQVLGDTQYF. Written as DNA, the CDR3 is TGCGCCAGCAGCCAAGTACTAGGCGATACGCAGTATTTT.

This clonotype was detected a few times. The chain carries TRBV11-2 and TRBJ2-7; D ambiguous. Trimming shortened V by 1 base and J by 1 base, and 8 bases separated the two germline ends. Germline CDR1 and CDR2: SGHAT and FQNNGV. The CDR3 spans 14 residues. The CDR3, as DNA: TGTGCCAGCAGCTTAGTCTTGGAGTCCTACGAGCAGTACTTC. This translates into CASSLVLESYEQYF.